The 19 T cell receptor beta chains below come from one sample, sequenced in a study of T-cell reconstitution after alpha-beta-depleted transplantation in children. Unique molecular identifiers tagged the TCRbeta library. TCRdb ran MiXCR on the PCR reads and lists one entry per CDR3 protein. Here the sample spans over 200,000 distinct CDR3 sequences, 11% being singletons. The sample here was PBMCs, taken before TCRalphabeta/CD19-depleted stem cell transplant. Receptors were obtained from a child less than two years old with acute myeloid leukemia, due to receive a stem cell transplant.

This clonotype was picked up many times. The rearrangement links TRBV20-1 to TRBJ1-2; no clear D. This CDR3 spans 14 amino acids. Germline values: CDR1 DFQATT, CDR2 SNEGSKA (reference sequence). V was clipped by 0 bases and J by 2 bases, with 10 bases between them. The CDR3 region is CSARDSRGNYGYTF. In DNA form, the CDR3 reads TGCAGTGCTAGAGATTCCCGGGGAAACTATGGCTACACCTTC.

Concerning this clonotype: The junction does not match germline at one end; this may be a read error. The gene calls are TRBV2 and TRBJ2-4; D is ambiguous. CDR3 length equals 14 residues. CDR1 and CDR2 from the germline V gene are SNHLY and FYNNEI. Here the CDR3 DNA reads TGCGCCAGCAAGGAAGAGTTAGTCAAAAACATTCAGTACTTC. It translates to CASKEELVKNIQYF. The full variable domain, with the rest looked up from reference TRBV2 and TRBJ2-4, is EPEVTQTPSHQVTQMGQEVILRCVPISNHLYFYWYRQILGQKVEFLVSFYNNEISEKSEIFDDQFSVERPDGSNFTLKIRSTKLEDSAMYFCASKEELVKNIQYFGAGTRLSVL.

J is TRBJ2-1 and V is TRBV6-5; D possibly corresponds to TRBD2 (7 bases). In germline, CDR1 is MNHEY, CDR2 SVGAGI. The CDR3 totals 15 residues. The ends were cut back, 5 bases at V and 9 bases at J, with 20 bases in the middle. The DNA of the CDR3 is TGTGCCAGCAGTCTCACTCGGGGGGCCGCCCGTGAGCAGTTCTTC. It yields the protein CASSLTRGAAREQFF.

Many counts were recorded for this clonotype. The chain carries TRBV20-1 and TRBJ2-7, with D perhaps matching TRBD1 (5 bases). V was trimmed by 8 bases and J by 6 bases, leaving 17 bases between them. The CDR3 covers 12 residues. The germline gives CDR1 DFQATT, CDR2 SNEGSKA (reference sequence). The CDR3 sequence: CSMTDPLGEQYF. As DNA, the CDR3 is TGCAGTATGACAGATCCTCTTGGCGAGCAGTACTTC.

This clonotype was picked up many times. The chain employs TRBV4-3 and TRBJ2-7; 8 nucleotides match TRBD1. The CDR3 extends over 18 amino acids. V lost 3 bases to trimming and J lost 0 bases; unmatched junction nucleotides: 13. The germline V gene encodes CDR1 LGHNA and CDR2 YSLEER. The DNA for the CDR3 is TGCGCCAGCAGCCAGGGACGAGAAACAGGGACAGGCTCCTACGAGCAGTACTTC. Protein product: CASSQGRETGTGSYEQYF.

On this clonotype: The germline gene is not matched at one end of the junction; a read error may be the cause. The chain's CDR3 is CACSRGRGLASEFGEQFF. In DNA form, the CDR3 reads TGTGCCTGCAGTCGAGGGAGGGGGCTAGCGTCGGAATTCGGTGAGCAGTTCTTC. The V call is TRBV6-7, the J call TRBJ2-1; D assignment may be TRBD1 or TRBD2 (7 bases each). TRBV6-7 has ORF status, its function being uncertain. The CDR3 loop spans 18 amino acids.

This clonotype was counted at least ten times. The chain recombines TRBV25-1 with TRBJ1-1; no definite D call. Germline CDR1 and CDR2: MGHDK and SYGVNS. This CDR3 comprises 13 residues. V was shortened by 4 bases and J by 5 bases, with 11 bases between the two germline ends. This CDR3 is CASSGGRETEAFF. The CDR3, as DNA: TGTGCCAGCAGTGGAGGACGAGAGACTGAAGCTTTCTTT.

In its sample, this clonotype was seen many times. The chain has TRBV5-1 and TRBJ2-3; the match to TRBD2 covers 7 bases. The J segment lost 5 bases and the V segment lost 7 bases, leaving 1 base of the junction unmatched. This CDR3 spans 11 amino acids. Germline loops: CDR1 SGHRS, CDR2 YFSETQ. CDR3 amino acids: CASGEGDTQYF. The CDR3, as DNA: TGCGCCAGCGGGGAGGGAGATACGCAGTATTTT. The full variable domain, in which reference TRBV5-1 and TRBJ2-3 provide the parts outside the CDR3, is KAGVTQTPRYLIKTRGQQVTLSCSPISGHRSVSWYQQTPGQGLQFLFEYFSETQRNKGNFPGRFSGRQFSNSRSEMNVSTLELGDSALYLCASGEGDTQYFGPGTRLTVL.

Many counts were recorded for this clonotype. This chain connects TRBV6-1 to TRBJ2-1; possibly TRBD1 for D (6 bases). Trimming removed 6 bases at V and 9 bases at J, with 21 bases between. Per germline, CDR1 MNHNS and CDR2 SASEGT. This CDR3 has 15 amino acids. The CDR3 sequence: CASRTGTLRPGEQFF. CDR3 sequence (DNA): TGTGCCAGCAGGACCGGGACACTCCGCCCGGGTGAGCAGTTCTTC.

The sample holds many counts of this clonotype. The chain couples TRBV5-1 to TRBJ2-5, with 7 bases that match TRBD1. The CDR3 contains 13 residues. The germline CDR1 and CDR2 sequences are SGHRS and YFSETQ. Unmatched junction bases numbered 2, after V lost 0 bases and J lost 6 bases. The CDR3 DNA is TGCGCCAGCAGCTTGGGACAGGGCAAGACCCAGTACTTC. Protein sequence: CASSLGQGKTQYF.

For this clonotype: With a much larger clone just one base away, this may be a read error. The gene calls are TRBV20-1 and TRBJ2-5; D unclear. The CDR3 is 12 amino acids. The germline V gene has CDR1 DFQATT and CDR2 SNEGSKA (reference sequence). CDR3 DNA sequence: TGCCGTGCCCCTGGTTCCGACGAGACCCAGTACTTC. Translated, it gives CRAPGSDETQYF.

This clonotype was observed at least ten times. The chain combines TRBV11-3 with TRBJ2-6; 12 nucleotides align to TRBD2. After removal of 2 bases from V and 1 base from J, the junction contained 3 bases not matched to a gene. The germline V gene has CDR1 SGHNT and CDR2 YENEEA. CDR3 length: 18 residues. The CDR3 loop reads CASSLRLAGVSGANVLTF. Here the CDR3 DNA reads TGTGCCAGCAGCTTACGACTAGCGGGAGTTTCTGGGGCCAACGTCCTGACTTTC.

There are many counts of this clonotype. V gene TRBV9 combines with J gene TRBJ1-2; 7 bases fit TRBD1. This CDR3 contains 13 residues. V was pared by 1 base and J by 4 bases, with 1 base of the junction left unmatched. In germline, CDR1 is SGDLS, CDR2 YYNGEE. Here the CDR3 reads CASSVPGGYGYTF. The CDR3 DNA reads as TGTGCCAGCAGCGTACCAGGGGGCTATGGCTACACCTTC.

This clonotype was detected many times. V usage is TRBV10-3 and J usage is TRBJ1-1; 7 positions match TRBD1. The germline V gene has CDR1 ENHRY and CDR2 SYGVKD. V lost 10 bases, J lost 1 base, and 6 bases stayed unmatched. The CDR3 covers 13 residues. The CDR3 sequence is CANAGTENTEAFF. Here the CDR3 DNA reads TGTGCCAACGCCGGGACAGAGAACACTGAAGCTTTCTTT.

This clonotype came up many times. The rearrangement links TRBV20-1 to TRBJ1-1; D unresolved. Trimming took 3 bases from V and 0 from J, leaving 8 bases between them. The CDR3 sequence is 13 residues long. Looked up from germline, CDR1 is DFQATT and CDR2 is SNEGSKA (reference sequence). CDR3 in DNA: TGCAGTGCTAGCGGAGCCATGAACACTGAAGCTTTCTTT. Protein: CSASGAMNTEAFF.

This clonotype was seen repeatedly, ten times or more. J is TRBJ2-3 and V is TRBV7-2; D is unresolved. Germline CDR1 and CDR2: SGHTA and FQGNSA. With 5 bases removed from V and 1 base from J, the gap between germline ends came to 10 bases. This CDR3 has 14 residues. The CDR3 nucleotides are TGTGCCAGCAGCCCCCAGGTGGGCACAGATACGCAGTATTTT. It specifies CASSPQVGTDTQYF. The entire variable domain, with the rest obtained from reference TRBV7-2 and TRBJ2-3, is as follows: GAGVSQSPSNKVTEKGKDVELRCDPISGHTALYWYRQSLGQGLEFLIYFQGNSAPDKSGLPSDRFSAERTGGSVSTLTIQRTQQEDSAVYLCASSPQVGTDTQYFGPGTRLTVL.

In its sample, this clonotype was seen many times. The V call is TRBV27, the J call TRBJ2-2; TRBD2 aligns across 7 bases. J lost 4 bases, V lost 5 bases, and 10 bases had no gene match. Germline loops: CDR1 MNHEY, CDR2 SMNVEV (reference sequence). The CDR3 runs 16 residues. In DNA form, the CDR3 reads TGTGCCAGCAGTGGGAGGGGTTTTAGGAGCACCGGGGAGCTGTTTTTT. It translates to CASSGRGFRSTGELFF.

At least ten counts were recorded for this clonotype. The J gene is TRBJ2-1, the V gene TRBV6-1, with 7 bases identical to TRBD2. The germline gives CDR1 MNHNS, CDR2 SASEGT. The CDR3 extends over 17 amino acids. Trimming removed 2 bases from V and 3 bases from J; junction bases left unmatched: 10. The CDR3 DNA reads as TGTGCCAGCAGTGAATGGCGGGGGAATTCGATCTACAATGAGCAGTTCTTC. Amino acids: CASSEWRGNSIYNEQFF.

This clonotype came up many times. V gene TRBV9 combines with J gene TRBJ2-1; 7 nucleotides align to TRBD2. The length of the CDR3 is 12 residues. CDR1 SGDLS and CDR2 YYNGEE come from the germline V gene. After removal of 3 bases from V and 8 bases from J, the junction contained 2 bases not matched to a gene. The CDR3 loop reads CASSEAGDEQFF. For the CDR3, the DNA is TGTGCCAGCAGCGAGGCGGGAGATGAGCAGTTCTTC.